A single sample gave rise to the 9 T cell receptor beta chains below, sequenced in a study of T cells in Graves' hyperthyroidism and ophthalmopathy (dated by TCRdb to the late 2010s). Libraries were built with multiplex PCR. Sequencing instrument: Illumina HiSeq 2000. TCR beta CDR3 regions were amplified from RNA transcripts. For the first round of RT-PCR on the TCR CDR3, the HTBI primer set was used together with the Qiagen OneStep RT-PCR kit. TCRdb redid the processing of the public reads, applying fastp at Q25 and MiXCR, and retained in-frame beta chains. Identical CDR3 proteins give one entry, which carries the most common genes and DNA. The sample contains hundreds of thousands of distinct CDR3 sequences, roughly 20% of them found a single time. The ten largest account for more than 30% of the sample. Input material: blood. These receptors originate from a man aged 30 to 39 with Graves' ophthalmopathy.

The table lists this clonotype with many counts. The V and J genes are TRBV11-2 and TRBJ2-7, with D maybe TRBD2 (5 bases). V dropped 2 bases and J dropped 5 bases, with 10 bases sitting between them. CDR3 size: 13 residues. Germline V lookup: CDR1 SGHAT, CDR2 FQNNGV. CDR3 region: CASSLLGIHEQYF. CDR3 sequence (DNA): TGTGCCAGCAGCTTACTCGGGATCCACGAGCAGTACTTC.

There are a few counts of this clonotype. The chain recombines TRBV12-3 or TRBV12-4 with TRBJ1-4, with 9 nucleotides matching TRBD1. CDR3 length: 15 residues. The trim removed 2 bases at V and 8 bases at J, leaving 6 bases unmatched. The CDR3 DNA is TGTGCCAGCAGTTTAATTGGGGACAGGGAAGAAAAACTGTTTTTT. Amino acids: CASSLIGDREEKLFF.

The V gene is TRBV6-1, the J gene TRBJ2-7; no firm D call. The CDR3 length is 11 residues. Germline V gene sequence: CDR1 MNHNS, CDR2 SASEGT. V lost 5 bases and J lost 3, with 5 bases in between. CDR3 loop: CASSHDYEQYF. Here the CDR3 DNA reads TGTGCCAGCAGTCATGACTACGAGCAGTACTTC.

In this sample, this clonotype turned up many times. V is TRBV6-1 and J is TRBJ1-3; TRBD1 is a possible D gene (5 bases). Germline assignment: CDR1 MNHNS and CDR2 SASEGT. This CDR3 is built from 14 residues. Trimming took off 5 bases at V and 7 bases at J, with 15 bases between the two ends. CDR3 protein: CASSSGRIFNTIYF. The CDR3 DNA sequence: TGTGCCAGCAGTTCGGGACGGATCTTCAACACCATATATTTT.

J is TRBJ2-3 and V is TRBV11-2; TRBD2 matches at 7 bases. The V segment lost 6 bases and the J segment 5 bases; nucleotides outside the gene matches: 8. CDR1 is SGHAT and CDR2 is FQNNGV in the germline V gene. The CDR3 runs 14 residues. CDR3 amino acids: CASRRAGRGDTQYF. As DNA, the CDR3 is TGTGCCAGCAGGCGAGCGGGGAGGGGAGATACGCAGTATTTT. Using reference TRBV11-2 and TRBJ2-3 for the parts outside the CDR3, the full variable domain is EAGVAQSPRYKIIEKRQSVAFWCNPISGHATLYWYQQILGQGPKLLIQFQNNGVVDDSQLPKDRFSAERLKGVDSTLKIQPAKLEDSAVYLCASRRAGRGDTQYFGPGTRLTVL.

This chain joins TRBV7-9 and TRBJ1-3; D ambiguous. This CDR3 has 15 residues. Germline assignment: CDR1 SEHNR and CDR2 FQNEAQ (reference sequence). Between the trimmed V and J ends, which lost 5 bases and 0 bases, there was a span of 11 bases. The CDR3 region is CASSQDRISGNTIYF. DNA of the CDR3: TGTGCCAGCAGCCAAGACCGAATCTCTGGAAACACCATATATTTT. Supplemented by reference TRBV7-9 and TRBJ1-3, the full variable domain reads DTGVSQNPRHKITKRGQNVTFRCDPISEHNRLYWYRQTLGQGPEFLTYFQNEAQLEKSRLLSDRFSAERPKGSFSTLEIQRTEQGDSAMYLCASSQDRISGNTIYFGEGSWLTVV.

The V call is TRBV20-1, the J call TRBJ2-3, with TRBD2 matching 7 bases. Germline assignment: CDR1 DFQATT and CDR2 SNEGSKA (reference sequence). With 6 bases clipped from V and 0 bases from J, the junction kept 12 bases outside the gene matches. CDR3 length: 16 amino acids. CDR3: CSATSPGGWSTDTQYF. DNA for the CDR3: TGCAGTGCCACTTCCCCGGGGGGTTGGAGCACAGATACGCAGTATTTT.

The chain joins TRBV14 to TRBJ2-5, with D possibly matching TRBD2 (6 bases). The length of the CDR3 is 14 residues. Germline V CDR1 and CDR2: SGHDN, FVKESK. Trimming took off 0 bases at V and 6 bases at J, with 11 bases between the two ends. The CDR3 loop is CASSQDLAIKTQYF. The CDR3 DNA sequence: TGTGCCAGCAGCCAAGACCTAGCGATAAAGACCCAGTACTTC.

This chain links TRBV20-1 with TRBJ2-2; 7 positions match TRBD2. The V and J ends lost 3 bases and 5 bases, in that order; junction bases with no gene match: 12. The CDR3 totals 16 residues. Germline V gene lookup returns CDR1 DFQATT and CDR2 SNEGSKA (reference sequence). CDR3 coding DNA: TGCAGTGCTAGGTCAGGCGCTAGCGGTTGGACCGGGGAGCTGTTTTTT. Encoded protein: CSARSGASGWTGELFF.